The 19 T cell receptor beta chains below all came from one sample that was sequenced in a study of response to subunit inactivated influenza vaccine. Using its own MiXCR run on the RT-PCR reads, TCRdb lists one record per CDR3 protein. The repertoire consists of roughly 630,000 distinct CDR3 sequences, with 13% to 15% occurring once and the leading ten covering 6.5% to 8%. Sequencing was performed on PBMCs from blood, taken 14 days before vaccination. Receptor source: a man aged 45-65 years who received an inactivated influenza vaccine.

This clonotype appeared a few times. The rearrangement uses TRBV24-1 and TRBJ2-7; 9 bases map to TRBD1. V shed 9 bases and J 6 bases; nucleotides not matched to a gene: 14. The CDR3 extends over 15 amino acids. Germline V gives CDR1 KGHDR, CDR2 SFDVKD. The CDR3 loop reads CATATSRQGVGEQYF. The CDR3 DNA follows: TGTGCCACCGCTACAAGTCGACAGGGGGTCGGCGAGCAGTACTTC.

The CDR3 loop is CASSRPSNYGYTF. The CDR3 DNA is TGCGCCAGCAGCAGGCCGTCTAACTATGGCTACACCTTC. The chain uses TRBV5-1 and TRBJ1-2; D is uncertain. The CDR3 covers 13 residues. Per the germline V gene, CDR1 is SGHRS and CDR2 is YFSETQ. Trimming removed 4 bases at V and 0 bases at J, with 7 bases between.

For this clonotype: The junction departs from germline at one end; a sequencing error may be responsible. This chain uses TRBV4-3 with TRBJ1-4; D call uncertain. This CDR3 has 14 amino acids. Germline V lookup: CDR1 LGHNA, CDR2 YSLEER. The CDR3 spells CGSSQDPWVEKLFF. The CDR3 region has the DNA TGCGGCAGCAGCCAAGATCCCTGGGTTGAAAAACTGTTTTTT.

The chain links TRBV7-2 to TRBJ2-7, with D perhaps matching TRBD2 (5 bases). V shed 5 bases and J shed 6 bases, with 20 bases lying between them. The CDR3 length is 15 residues. Per the germline V gene, CDR1 is SGHTA and CDR2 is FQGNSA. The CDR3 region is CASSTRITALGEQYF. The DNA for the CDR3 is TGTGCCAGCAGCACTAGAATTACGGCTCTTGGCGAGCAGTACTTC.

This clonotype was counted many times. The chain employs TRBV2 and TRBJ2-1, with D unresolved. The CDR3 extends over 13 amino acids. CDR1 and CDR2 (germline): SNHLY, FYNNEI. The ends were cut back, 1 base at V and 3 bases at J, with 4 bases in the middle. The CDR3 reads CASSEVVYNEQFF. CDR3 DNA sequence: TGTGCCAGCAGTGAAGTTGTCTACAATGAGCAGTTCTTC.

This clonotype was counted a few times. The chain recombines TRBV4-3 with TRBJ2-7, with 7 bases aligning to TRBD2. This CDR3 has 13 amino acids. J gave up 6 bases and V 3 bases, and 5 bases lay outside the gene matches. Germline V CDR1 and CDR2: LGHNA, YSLEER. CDR3 sequence reads: CASSQGIAGEQYF. The CDR3 bases are TGCGCCAGCAGCCAGGGAATAGCGGGCGAGCAGTACTTC.

This rearrangement joins TRBV6-1 to TRBJ2-7; D is perhaps TRBD2 (6 bases). From germline, CDR1 is MNHNS and CDR2 SASEGT. The CDR3 spans 15 residues. Trimming removed 8 bases at V and 2 bases at J, with 19 bases between. CDR3 residues: CASQRYGGPTYEQYF. The CDR3 DNA reads TGTGCCAGCCAACGGTACGGGGGACCAACCTACGAGCAGTACTTC.

Only a few counts were recorded for this clonotype. The rearrangement joins TRBV5-6 to TRBJ2-2, with 9 bases fitting TRBD2. This CDR3 spans 18 amino acids. Losses at the gene ends were 0 bases for V and 0 bases for J; bases not matched to a gene: 6. Germline-derived CDR1 and CDR2 are SGHDT and YYEEEE. CDR3 residues: CASSLARLAGTNTGELFF. CDR3 in DNA: TGTGCCAGCAGCTTGGCCAGGCTAGCGGGGACGAACACCGGGGAGCTGTTTTTT.

The CDR3, as DNA: TGTGCCACCGGGATCCGCACCGGGGAGCTGTTTTTT. Its translation: CATGIRTGELFF. This chain joins TRBV6-6 and TRBJ2-2, with D perhaps matching TRBD2 (5 bases). The CDR3 sequence is 12 residues long. Germline V gives CDR1 MNHNY, CDR2 SVGAGI (reference sequence). V lost 10 bases and J 4 bases, leaving 10 bases between the germline ends.

In its sample, this clonotype was seen many times. The J gene is TRBJ2-1, the V gene TRBV16; no reliable D call. Germline values: CDR1 KGHSY, CDR2 FQNENV. The CDR3 loop spans 13 amino acids. V was cut by 5 bases and J by 4 bases, with 9 bases left in between. The CDR3 here is CASSAELYNEQFF. Here the CDR3 DNA reads TGTGCCAGCAGCGCCGAGTTGTACAATGAGCAGTTCTTC.

V usage is TRBV29-1 and J usage is TRBJ1-4; 7 bases line up with TRBD1. Germline loops: CDR1 SQVTM, CDR2 ANQGSEA. Unmatched junction bases numbered 11, after V lost 5 bases and J lost 5 bases. CDR3 length: 15 residues. The CDR3 region is CSVLDPTTGNEKLFF. CDR3 coding DNA: TGCAGCGTTTTGGACCCAACGACAGGGAATGAAAAACTGTTTTTT.

The V call is TRBV27, the J call TRBJ1-1; 9 positions match TRBD1. Trimming took 3 bases from V and 4 from J; bases not matched to a gene: 9. CDR1 is MNHEY, CDR2 SMNVEV, per germline (reference sequence). The CDR3 is made up of 16 amino acids. The CDR3 coding sequence is TGTGCCAGCAGTTTGGCCCGGACAGGGGTAGGCACTGAAGCTTTCTTT. Residues: CASSLARTGVGTEAFF.

J is TRBJ2-3 and V is TRBV20-1; the D gene is possibly TRBD2 (5 bases). The CDR3 covers 13 residues. Germline loops: CDR1 DFQATT, CDR2 SNEGSKA (reference sequence). V lost 3 bases and J lost 2, with 9 bases in between. CDR3 sequence reads: CSASGINTDTQYF. CDR3 DNA sequence: TGCAGTGCTAGCGGGATTAACACAGATACGCAGTATTTT.

This clonotype was recorded many times. V usage is TRBV12-3 or TRBV12-4 and J usage is TRBJ2-7, with D perhaps TRBD1 (5 bases). V lost 6 bases, J lost 7 bases, and 22 bases lay in between. The CDR3 totals 15 residues. CDR3 nucleotide sequence: TGTGCCAGCAGCCCCCCGACAGCAGCCCCTTTTGAGCAGTACTTC. This gives the protein CASSPPTAAPFEQYF.

This clonotype was seen more than once but under ten times. The rearrangement uses TRBV12-3 or TRBV12-4 and TRBJ2-4, with a tentative D call TRBD1 (5 bases). There are 15 residues in the CDR3. Trimming removed 3 bases from V and 1 base from J, with 10 bases in between. The CDR3 region is CASSFAGIAKNIQYF. Here the CDR3 DNA reads TGTGCCAGCAGTTTTGCAGGGATCGCCAAAAACATTCAGTACTTC.

This clonotype was recorded many times. CDR3 sequence (DNA): TGTGCCAGCAGCCAAGATTTGGGCTTGGGGGCCTACAATGAGCAGTTCTTC. Encoded protein: CASSQDLGLGAYNEQFF. The chain is built from TRBV4-2 and TRBJ2-1; the D call may be TRBD1 or TRBD2 (5 bases each). Per germline, CDR1 LGHNA and CDR2 YNFKEQ. The V and J ends lost 0 bases and 2 bases respectively, with 14 bases between them. The CDR3 sequence is 17 residues long.

This clonotype appeared a few times. This sequence joins TRBV10-3 and TRBJ2-2, with D uncertain. Germline V gene sequence: CDR1 ENHRY, CDR2 SYGVKD. Trimming left V 4 bases short and J 6 bases short, with 15 bases between. The CDR3 sequence is 15 residues long. The CDR3 nucleotides are TGTGCCATCAGTGGGGAAGGAGACCTCCCCGGGGAGCTGTTTTTT. Protein product: CAISGEGDLPGELFF.

The chain carries TRBV10-3 and TRBJ2-1, with a possible D match to TRBD1 (6 bases). The ends were cut back, 1 base at V and 9 bases at J, with 10 bases in the middle. Germline lookup yields CDR1 ENHRY and CDR2 SYGVKD. CDR3 size: 13 residues. Here the CDR3 reads CAISEWGPGEQFF. The CDR3 DNA reads TGTGCCATCAGTGAGTGGGGGCCGGGTGAGCAGTTCTTC.

This clonotype was seen a handful of times. This sequence joins TRBV3-1 and TRBJ1-1; 7 bases fit TRBD1. The V and J ends lost 4 bases and 0 bases, in that order; junction bases with no gene match: 8. This CDR3 has 16 residues. The germline gives CDR1 LGHDT, CDR2 YNNKEL (reference sequence). The CDR3 coding sequence is TGTGCCAGCAGCCGCCTCCCACAGGGGATGAACACTGAAGCTTTCTTT. Translation: CASSRLPQGMNTEAFF.